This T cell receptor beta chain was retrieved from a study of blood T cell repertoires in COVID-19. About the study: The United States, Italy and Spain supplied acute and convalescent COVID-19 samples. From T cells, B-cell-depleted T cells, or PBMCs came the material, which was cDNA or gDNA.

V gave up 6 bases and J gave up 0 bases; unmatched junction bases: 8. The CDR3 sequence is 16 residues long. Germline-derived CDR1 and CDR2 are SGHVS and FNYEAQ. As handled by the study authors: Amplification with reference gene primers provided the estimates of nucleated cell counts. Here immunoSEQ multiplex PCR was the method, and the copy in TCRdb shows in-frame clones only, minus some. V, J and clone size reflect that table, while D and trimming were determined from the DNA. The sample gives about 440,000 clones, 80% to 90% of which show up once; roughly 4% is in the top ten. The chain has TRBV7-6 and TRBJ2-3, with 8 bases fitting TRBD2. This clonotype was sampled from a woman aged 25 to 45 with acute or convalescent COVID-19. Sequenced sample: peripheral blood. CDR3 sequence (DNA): TGTGCCAGCAGATCCCGGGAGGGGGGAAGCACAGATACGCAGTATTTT. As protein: CASRSREGGSTDTQYF.